This paragraph reports one T cell receptor (beta chain). Its target is not known. The source of the sample is a study of graft-versus-host responses after intestinal transplantation. The CDR3 sequence is 15 residues long. Trimming at V came to 2 bases and at J to 3 bases, leaving 6 bases not matched to a gene. CDR1 is SNHLY, CDR2 FYNNEI, per germline. Some clones are missing from TCRdb's copy, which holds only in-frame ones; the method was immunoSEQ multiplex PCR. The sample shows 100,000 or so clones, under 95% of them seen only once. The sequencing here drew on unstimulated CD8+ T cells sorted from spleen or lymph node cells, taken before intestinal transplant. The sequence was collected from a human donor who received an intestinal transplant. V usage is TRBV2 and J usage is TRBJ1-2, with 7 positions matching TRBD1. CDR3 sequence (DNA): TGTGCCAGCAGTGAACTAGAAGGACAGGACTATGGCTACACCTTC. This codes for CASSELEGQDYGYTF.